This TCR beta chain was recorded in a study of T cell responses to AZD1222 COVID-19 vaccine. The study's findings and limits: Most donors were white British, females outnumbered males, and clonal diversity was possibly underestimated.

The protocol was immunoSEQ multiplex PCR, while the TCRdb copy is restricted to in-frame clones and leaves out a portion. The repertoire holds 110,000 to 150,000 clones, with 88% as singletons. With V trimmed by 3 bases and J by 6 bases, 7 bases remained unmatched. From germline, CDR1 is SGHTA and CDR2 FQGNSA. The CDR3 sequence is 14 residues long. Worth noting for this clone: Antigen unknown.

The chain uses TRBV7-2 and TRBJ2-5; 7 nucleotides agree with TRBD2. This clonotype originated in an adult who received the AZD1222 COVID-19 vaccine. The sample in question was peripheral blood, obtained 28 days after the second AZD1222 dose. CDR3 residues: CASSFGGGEKTQYF. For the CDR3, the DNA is TGTGCCAGCAGCTTTGGGGGGGGTGAAAAGACCCAGTACTTC.